This TCR beta chain derives from a study of beta chain features in type 1 diabetes. General observations from the study: Among patients with Type 1 diabetes, TCRB CDR3s were moderately but significantly shorter in every one of the four CD4+ subsets.

Every donor had blood drawn once into heparin, roughly 110 mL on average. With respect to this clone: Antigen unknown.

Since all of the isolated RNA was reverse transcribed, expressed TCRB transcripts were what got sequenced. Generated by immunoSEQ multiplex PCR, the TCRdb table keeps only in-frame clones and is missing some. The sample consists of hundreds of thousands of clones, roughly 10% of them appearing once. With V trimmed by 1 base and J by 1 base, 5 bases remained unmatched. CDR3 length equals 16 residues. Germline values: CDR1 SGHTA, CDR2 FQGNSA. The sample was naive CD4+ T cells from blood. This clonotype originated in a man younger than 40 with type 1 diabetes. V is TRBV7-2 and J is TRBJ2-5; 8 bases fit TRBD1. The CDR3 DNA reads TGTGCCAGCAGCTTAGGCGCAGGGGGCACCCAAGAGACCCAGTACTTC. It translates to CASSLGAGGTQETQYF.